Reported below is one T cell receptor (beta chain). No antigen is known for it. Some clones are missing from TCRdb's copy, which holds only in-frame ones; the method was immunoSEQ multiplex PCR. This sample has fewer than 70,000 clones, with 88% found just once. This entry belongs to a study of PD-1 blockade in classical Hodgkin lymphoma. Study background: Administration of nivolumab to patients was at 3 mg/kg intravenously every 2 weeks.

Study-wide findings and caveats: By cycle point C4D1, TCR diversity had risen significantly in CD4+ cells (but not CD8+ cells). Newly diagnosed patients reportedly trailed healthy donors in baseline TCR diversity.

Looked up from germline, CDR1 is SGHNT and CDR2 is YYREEE (reference sequence). V shed 5 bases and J shed 5 bases, with 14 bases lying between them. This CDR3 is 13 amino acids long. In every patient, relapse followed autologous stem cell transplantation, while exposure to brentuximab vedotin differed. Patients reached a best response of complete response, partial response or progressive disease. The sequenced sample was peripheral blood mononuclear cells (PBMCs), obtained before the second cycle of nivolumab. This receptor was obtained from a human donor with classical Hodgkin lymphoma. The J gene is TRBJ2-7, the V gene TRBV5-4, with no clear D. The CDR3: CASSPVGRDEQYF. As DNA, the CDR3 is TGTGCCAGCAGTCCCGTAGGCCGGGACGAGCAGTACTTC.